This TCR beta chain came from a study of shared clonotypes between healthy human individuals. Study conclusions and caveats: Limitation of the genetic and exposure-history diversity represented came from the few donors.

CDR1 is SNHLY and CDR2 is FYNNEI in the germline V gene. The ends lost 5 bases at V and 6 bases at J; junction bases unmatched: 6. This CDR3 has 15 amino acids. Replicate PCRs for sorted subsets used roughly 200 ng DNA; this equaled tens of thousands of T cell genomes. Clones were sequenced by immunoSEQ multiplex PCR, and TCRdb holds only the in-frame ones, with some missing. The sample holds 1,500,000 or so clones; roughly 97% are singletons and the top ten take more than 0.9%. Of note for this clone: What it binds is unknown.

Recent vaccinations or acute infections were absent in the healthy HIV-negative adult donors. The split of CD4+ cells yielded CD45RA+ naive and CD45RA-negative memory subsets. This TCR was recovered from a man aged 25-45 years in good health. The chain links TRBV2 to TRBJ2-3; 12 bases agree with TRBD2. Source material: naive CD4+ T cells sorted from blood. Subset of the sample: CD45RA+ positively selected. CDR3 nucleotide sequence: TGTGCCAGCAGTCCCGGGACTAGCGGGTTTGATACGCAGTATTTT. Translating gives CASSPGTSGFDTQYF. Drawing the rest from reference TRBV2 and TRBJ2-3, the complete variable domain is EPEVTQTPSHQVTQMGQEVILRCVPISNHLYFYWYRQILGQKVEFLVSFYNNEISEKSEIFDDQFSVERPDGSNFTLKIRSTKLEDSAMYFCASSPGTSGFDTQYFGPGTRLTVL.